This passage covers 17 T cell receptor beta chains from one sample sequenced in a study of blood T cells in healthy people across ages. A second PCR of 7 to 11 cycles used a sample-barcoded 5' primer and a J-beta primer mix. In TCRdb, the 5' RACE reads were re-called with MiXCR into one record per CDR3 protein. The repertoire includes 800,000 to 900,000 distinct CDR3 sequences, 55% to 65% of them detected once, and about a quarter sits in the top ten. Sequencing was carried out using blood. All receptors come from a man aged 25 to 40 in good health.

V is TRBV7-9 and J is TRBJ2-3; weak D call: TRBD2 (6 bases). The CDR3 contains 15 residues. Germline CDR1 reads SEHNR; CDR2 reads FQNEAQ (reference sequence). V was pared by 5 bases and J by 2 bases, with 14 bases between. CDR3 protein: CASSRAGSPTDTQYF. The CDR3 DNA is TGTGCCAGCAGCCGCGCGGGGAGCCCCACAGATACGCAGTATTTT.

J is TRBJ2-1 and V is TRBV10-3; unclear D gene. Germline V lookup: CDR1 ENHRY, CDR2 SYGVKD. The V and J ends lost 3 bases and 0 bases respectively, with 6 bases between them. The CDR3 contains 14 residues. The CDR3: CAISEKSSYNEQFF. The CDR3, as DNA: TGTGCCATCAGTGAAAAGAGCTCCTACAATGAGCAGTTCTTC.

This clonotype was recorded a few times. This chain connects TRBV5-8 to TRBJ2-3; 7 bases match TRBD1. Germline CDR1 and CDR2: SGHTS and YDEGEE. The V and J ends lost 4 bases and 9 bases, in that order; junction bases with no gene match: 5. The CDR3 runs 12 residues. The CDR3 region is CASSLGQSTQYF. The CDR3 region has the DNA TGTGCCAGCAGCCTGGGACAGAGCACGCAGTATTTT. The variable domain in full, completed from reference TRBV5-8 and TRBJ2-3, reads EAGVTQSPTHLIKTRGQQATLRCSPISGHTSVYWYQQALGLGLQFLLWYDEGEERNRGNFPPRFSGRQFPNYSSELNVNALELEDSALYLCASSLGQSTQYFGPGTRLTVL.

The J gene is TRBJ2-3, the V gene TRBV3-1; the D gene is possibly TRBD2 (5 bases). CDR3 length: 14 amino acids. Germline V gives CDR1 LGHDT, CDR2 YNNKEL (reference sequence). Trimming left V 3 bases short and J 6 bases short, with 13 bases between. As DNA, the CDR3 is TGTGCCAGCAGCCAGCGGACTTATGGGGATACGCAGTATTTT. Protein sequence: CASSQRTYGDTQYF.

The chain has TRBV28 and TRBJ1-1; D perhaps matches TRBD1 (6 bases). CDR1 MDHEN and CDR2 SYDVKM come from the germline V gene. Trimming pared 7 bases from V and 6 bases from J, leaving 18 bases between. The CDR3 is made up of 14 amino acids. The CDR3: CASTRDLEGAEAFF. The CDR3, as DNA: TGTGCCAGCACTCGCGACCTCGAGGGGGCTGAAGCTTTCTTT.

The chain recombines TRBV6-6 with TRBJ2-7; tentative D call: TRBD2 (6 bases). Germline CDR1 and CDR2: MNHNY and SVGAGI (reference sequence). Trimming shortened V by 6 bases and J by 5 bases, and 14 bases separated the two germline ends. This CDR3 is 13 amino acids long. The CDR3 reads CASRMTSLDEQYF. CDR3 nucleotides: TGTGCCAGCAGGATGACTAGTCTCGACGAGCAGTACTTC.

CDR3 in DNA: TGTGCCAGCAGTAACCACAGGGACAGCTCCTACGAGCAGTACTTC. Translating it yields CASSNHRDSSYEQYF. V usage is TRBV25-1 and J usage is TRBJ2-7; 7 nucleotides align to TRBD1. Germline CDR1 reads MGHDK; CDR2 reads SYGVNS. The V segment lost 5 bases and the J segment 0 bases; nucleotides outside the gene matches: 7. The CDR3 sequence is 15 residues long.

J is TRBJ2-6 and V is TRBV25-1; 14 nucleotides line up with TRBD2. The J segment lost 2 bases and the V segment lost 1 base, leaving 4 bases of the junction unmatched. The CDR3 is 19 residues long. Germline CDR1 is MGHDK and CDR2 is SYGVNS. The CDR3 reads CASSESRLAGGPGANVLTF. CDR3 nucleotides: TGTGCCAGCAGTGAATCTCGACTAGCGGGGGGGCCTGGGGCCAACGTCCTGACTTTC.

The gene calls are TRBV19 and TRBJ2-3; D ambiguous. The V end lost 10 bases, the J end lost 4 bases, and 9 bases lay between the germline ends. The CDR3 length is 11 residues. Germline CDR1 LNHDA, CDR2 SQIVND (reference sequence). This CDR3 reads CATEQSDTQYF. Written as DNA, the CDR3 is TGTGCCACCGAGCAATCAGATACGCAGTATTTT.

The rearrangement links TRBV6-2 or TRBV6-3 to TRBJ2-2; D call uncertain. This CDR3 spans 11 amino acids. V lost 4 bases to trimming and J lost 6 bases, with 3 bases between them. Germline V CDR1 and CDR2: MNHEY, SVGEGT. As DNA, the CDR3 is TGTGCCAGCAGTTCTGCCGGGGAGCTGTTTTTT. Its protein is CASSSAGELFF.

This sequence joins TRBV25-1 and TRBJ2-1; the D gene is possibly TRBD2 (5 bases). Germline lookup yields CDR1 MGHDK and CDR2 SYGVNS. The CDR3 contains 17 residues. Between the trimmed V and J ends, which lost 3 bases and 0 bases, there was a span of 15 bases. CDR3 bases: TGTGCCAGCAGTGACACTAGAGTTGTCGGCTCCTACAATGAGCAGTTCTTC. Its protein is CASSDTRVVGSYNEQFF.

The chain recombines TRBV2 with TRBJ1-2; the D gene is possibly TRBD1 (5 bases). The CDR3 is made up of 13 amino acids. Germline CDR1 is SNHLY and CDR2 is FYNNEI. Trimming took 8 bases from V and 4 from J, leaving 14 bases between them. The CDR3 here is CASVVRGVYGYTF. In DNA, the CDR3 is TGTGCCAGCGTGGTGAGGGGCGTCTATGGCTACACCTTC.

In its sample, this clonotype was seen many times. V is TRBV20-1 and J is TRBJ2-7, with 10 bases identical to TRBD2. Germline lookup yields CDR1 DFQATT and CDR2 SNEGSKA (reference sequence). V lost 0 bases, J lost 4 bases, and 6 bases stayed unmatched. The CDR3 loop spans 15 amino acids. CDR3 bases: TGCAGTGCTAGAGATGGAACTAGCGGGAATTACGAGCAGTACTTC. This gives the protein CSARDGTSGNYEQYF.

The rearrangement uses TRBV28 and TRBJ1-4; D might be TRBD1 (5 bases). Germline V gene lookup returns CDR1 MDHEN and CDR2 SYDVKM. The CDR3 is 16 amino acids. Trimming cost V 4 bases and J 7 bases, with 19 bases left between them. The CDR3 sequence is CASSSARPGFSEKLFF. The CDR3 DNA follows: TGTGCCAGCAGTTCAGCCCGACCAGGGTTTAGTGAAAAACTGTTTTTT.

V and J are TRBV7-2 and TRBJ2-7; tentatively, D is TRBD1 (5 bases). Between the trimmed V and J ends, which lost 1 base and 6 bases, there was a span of 16 bases. The V gene's germline CDR1 is SGHTA and CDR2 FQGNSA. CDR3 length: 15 residues. CDR3 DNA sequence: TGTGCCAGCAGCTTAGTAGCCGCAAGACAGACCGAGCAGTACTTC. Translating it yields CASSLVAARQTEQYF.

The chain is built from TRBV30 and TRBJ2-1; D remains unclear. CDR1 is GTSNPN, CDR2 SVGIG, per germline (reference sequence). CDR3 length: 11 residues. V was shortened by 6 bases and J by 4 bases, with 7 bases between the two germline ends. The DNA for the CDR3 is TGTGCCTGTAATAGGTACAATGAGCAGTTCTTC. Its protein product is CACNRYNEQFF.

This clonotype occurred a few times. The CDR3 DNA sequence: TGTGCCAGCAGCCAAGTAAGTGGCGGGATGAGCTACAATGAGCAGTTCTTC. Translated: CASSQVSGGMSYNEQFF. This chain uses TRBV4-2 with TRBJ2-1; TRBD2 is a possible D gene (6 bases). CDR3 length: 17 amino acids. Germline V gene lookup returns CDR1 LGHNA and CDR2 YNFKEQ. Trimming took off 1 base at V and 3 bases at J, with 16 bases between the two ends.